Below are 26 T cell receptor beta chains sequenced from a single sample in a study of T cell changes during pregnancy in multiple sclerosis. Repertoires were generated with immunoSEQ multiplex PCR, while TCRdb's copy carries only in-frame clones and drops some. The sample has 95,000 to 100,000 clones, 80% to 95% seen once. The source material was peripheral blood, sampled in the second trimester of pregnancy. Every receptor here comes from a female donor with multiple sclerosis, enrolled in a pregnancy study.

V is TRBV27 and J is TRBJ2-1; D is perhaps TRBD2 (7 bases). V was pared by 1 base and J by 4 bases, with 17 bases between. The CDR3 extends over 17 amino acids. CDR1 MNHEY and CDR2 SMNVEV come from the germline V gene (reference sequence). Here the CDR3 DNA reads TGTGCCAGCAGTTTATTGGGCGGGGGCAAGCAATACAATGAGCAGTTCTTC. Translated, it gives CASSLLGGGKQYNEQFF.

This clone was observed a handful of times. This chain connects TRBV5-1 to TRBJ2-1; 9 bases map to TRBD1. The V and J ends lost 2 bases and 6 bases, in that order; junction bases with no gene match: 3. CDR3 length equals 14 residues. Looked up from germline, CDR1 is SGHRS and CDR2 is YFSETQ. The CDR3 nucleotides read TGCGCCAGCAGCTTAACAGGGGGCATCAATGAGCAGTTCTTC. Its translation is CASSLTGGINEQFF.

The V and J genes are TRBV7-9 and TRBJ2-5; the match to TRBD1 covers 8 bases. This CDR3 has 17 amino acids. V gave up 1 base and J gave up 3 bases; unmatched junction bases: 10. Germline CDR1 reads SEHNR; CDR2 reads FQNEAQ (reference sequence). In DNA, the CDR3 is TGTGCCAGCAGCTTAGGGGGGACAGGCTGGGGAGAAGAGACCCAGTACTTC. This encodes CASSLGGTGWGEETQYF.

This clone was detected only once. The CDR3 protein is CAVAGTGKPDTQYF. The CDR3 bases are TGTGCCGTTGCCGGGACAGGGAAGCCAGATACGCAGTATTTT. The V gene is TRBV10-3, the J gene TRBJ2-3; 9 positions agree with TRBD1. The length of the CDR3 is 14 residues. The J segment lost 4 bases and the V segment lost 11 bases, leaving 10 bases of the junction unmatched. Looked up from germline, CDR1 is ENHRY and CDR2 is SYGVKD.

The rearrangement links TRBV5-1 to TRBJ1-1; possibly TRBD1 for D (5 bases). The V end lost 7 bases, the J end lost 1 base, and 11 bases lay between the germline ends. This CDR3 is 13 amino acids long. The germline gives CDR1 SGHRS, CDR2 YFSETQ. The CDR3 loop is CASGLRGNTEAFF. The CDR3 DNA reads TGCGCCAGCGGTCTTAGGGGGAACACTGAAGCTTTCTTT.

This rearrangement joins TRBV4-1 to TRBJ2-5; weak D call: TRBD1 (5 bases). Trimming stripped 5 bases from V and 0 bases from J, with 16 bases between. CDR3 size: 16 residues. CDR1 is MGHRA, CDR2 YSYEKL, per germline. Here the CDR3 reads CASSSTTTGHQETQYF. CDR3 DNA sequence: TGCGCCAGCAGCTCAACAACCACAGGACACCAAGAGACCCAGTACTTC.

The J gene is TRBJ1-1, the V gene TRBV6-5; TRBD1 agrees at 11 bases. The CDR3 has 14 amino acids. With V trimmed by 2 bases and J by 4 bases, 0 bases remained unmatched. Per the germline V gene, CDR1 is MNHEY and CDR2 is SVGAGI. The CDR3: CASSYGQGATEAFF. The CDR3, as DNA: TGTGCCAGCAGTTACGGACAGGGGGCCACTGAAGCTTTCTTT.

V and J are TRBV7-3 and TRBJ2-5; a weak D match, TRBD2 (6 bases). Germline V gives CDR1 SGHTA, CDR2 FQGTGA. The ends were cut back, 0 bases at V and 7 bases at J, with 6 bases in the middle. The CDR3 spans 12 residues. The CDR3 protein is CASSLTGGTQYF. In DNA form, the CDR3 reads TGTGCCAGCAGCTTAACGGGAGGGACCCAGTACTTC. Complete variable domain (other parts from reference TRBV7-3 and TRBJ2-5): GAGVSQTPSNKVTEKGKYVELRCDPISGHTALYWYRQSLGQGPEFLIYFQGTGAADDSGLPNDRFFAVRPEGSVSTLKIQRTERGDSAVYLCASSLTGGTQYFGPGTRLLVL.

The chain joins TRBV27 to TRBJ2-7; D call uncertain. This CDR3 has 14 residues. Between the trimmed V and J ends, which lost 4 bases and 3 bases, there was a span of 13 bases. Germline CDR1 is MNHEY and CDR2 is SMNVEV (reference sequence). This CDR3 reads CASSSATHFYEQYF. Here the CDR3 DNA reads TGTGCCAGCAGTTCGGCGACTCACTTCTACGAGCAGTACTTC.

V and J are TRBV13 and TRBJ2-7; 7 bases agree with TRBD2. From germline, CDR1 is PRHDT and CDR2 FYEKMQ (reference sequence). The CDR3 runs 15 residues. Trimming cost V 5 bases and J 6 bases; bases outside gene matches: 13. The CDR3 DNA follows: TGTGCCAGCAGCCTCACATGGGGGGGGAAGGGCGAGCAGTACTTC. This encodes CASSLTWGGKGEQYF.

Only one count was recorded for this clone. The V gene is TRBV4-3, the J gene TRBJ2-1; 10 nucleotides line up with TRBD2. This CDR3 region has 15 residues. V gave up 4 bases and J gave up 10 bases; unmatched junction bases: 10. CDR1 is LGHNA and CDR2 is YSLEER in the germline V gene. The chain's CDR3 is CASSPEASGRGEQFF. CDR3 DNA sequence: TGCGCCAGCAGCCCCGAAGCTAGCGGGAGAGGGGAGCAGTTCTTC.

The CDR3 DNA is TGTGCCAGCTCCTTTCGACCAGGGAATGAGCAGTTCTTC. It encodes CASSFRPGNEQFF. V is TRBV18 and J is TRBJ2-1; perhaps TRBD1 as D (5 bases). CDR1 and CDR2 from the germline V gene are KGHSH and LQKENI. Trimming removed 6 bases at V and 7 bases at J, with 13 bases between. CDR3 length: 13 residues. Supplemented by reference TRBV18 and TRBJ2-1, the full variable domain reads NAGVMQNPRHLVRRRGQEARLRCSPMKGHSHVYWYRQLPEEGLKFMVYLQKENIIDESGMPKERFSAEFPKEGPSILRIQQVVRGDSAAYFCASSFRPGNEQFFGPGTRLTVL.

This chain links TRBV9 with TRBJ2-5; a weak D match, TRBD2 (5 bases). Trimming cost V 4 bases and J 0 bases, with 13 bases left between them. Germline V gives CDR1 SGDLS, CDR2 YYNGEE. CDR3 length: 15 residues. The CDR3 spells CASSPSDYDQETQYF. The CDR3 DNA reads TGTGCCAGCAGCCCAAGTGACTACGACCAAGAGACCCAGTACTTC.

As concerns this clone: This specimen includes other DNA sequences encoding the same CDR3. The V and J genes are TRBV28 and TRBJ1-1, with a tentative D call TRBD1 (5 bases). The CDR3 length is 14 residues. The V end lost 3 bases, the J end lost 2 bases, and 10 bases lay between the germline ends. Looked up from germline, CDR1 is MDHEN and CDR2 is SYDVKM. This chain's CDR3 is CASSLLGANTEAFF. The CDR3 region has the DNA TGTGCCAGCAGTTTGTTAGGGGCCAACACTGAAGCTTTCTTT.

This chain joins TRBV5-4 and TRBJ1-1; a weak D match, TRBD1 (5 bases). Trimming took off 2 bases at V and 0 bases at J, with 8 bases between the two ends. The V gene's germline CDR1 is SGHNT and CDR2 YYREEE (reference sequence). This CDR3 is 14 amino acids long. Here the CDR3 DNA reads TGTGCCAGCAGCTTCCAGGGTCTGAACACTGAAGCTTTCTTT. Amino acid sequence: CASSFQGLNTEAFF. Based on the CDR3 plus reference TRBV5-4 and TRBJ1-1, the full variable domain is ETGVTQSPTHLIKTRGQQVTLRCSSQSGHNTVSWYQQALGQGPQFIFQYYREEENGRGNFPPRFSGLQFPNYSSELNVNALELDDSALYLCASSFQGLNTEAFFGQGTRLTVV.

The J gene is TRBJ2-7, the V gene TRBV19; 8 bases line up with TRBD1. The CDR3 has 15 residues. The germline gives CDR1 LNHDA, CDR2 SQIVND (reference sequence). V was clipped by 5 bases and J by 4 bases; unmatched bases: 10. In DNA, the CDR3 is TGTGCCAGTAGTCTCCCCGGACAGGGCATTTACGAGCAGTACTTC. Encoded protein: CASSLPGQGIYEQYF.

This clone occurred once. The gene calls are TRBV28 and TRBJ2-3; 12 nucleotides align to TRBD2. The CDR3 loop spans 16 amino acids. V was pared by 1 base and J by 3 bases, with 2 bases of the junction left unmatched. Germline V lookup: CDR1 MDHEN, CDR2 SYDVKM. The CDR3 reads CASSLSTSGSTDTQYF. Written as DNA, the CDR3 is TGTGCCAGCAGTTTATCGACTAGCGGGAGTACAGATACGCAGTATTTT.

The gene calls are TRBV4-1 and TRBJ2-1; 8 bases align to TRBD2. With V trimmed by 7 bases and J by 4 bases, 9 bases remained unmatched. The CDR3 spans 15 residues. CDR1 is MGHRA and CDR2 is YSYEKL in the germline V gene. CDR3 coding DNA: TGCGCCAGCACCTTACTAGCGGAGCCTTACAATGAGCAGTTCTTC. It is translated as CASTLLAEPYNEQFF.

This chain uses TRBV6-5 with TRBJ2-3, with 9 positions matching TRBD2. Trimming removed 6 bases from V and 2 bases from J; junction bases left unmatched: 3. Germline V gene lookup returns CDR1 MNHEY and CDR2 SVGAGI. CDR3 length equals 14 residues. DNA of the CDR3: TGTGCCAGCAGCGGACTAGCGCTCACAGATACGCAGTATTTT. It yields the protein CASSGLALTDTQYF.

J is TRBJ2-2 and V is TRBV19; D gene unclear. Deletions cut 3 bases from V and 5 bases from J, with 16 bases between. From germline, CDR1 is LNHDA and CDR2 SQIVND (reference sequence). The length of the CDR3 is 16 residues. The CDR3 is CASSMFDSPRTGELFF. CDR3 nucleotide sequence: TGTGCCAGTAGTATGTTCGATAGTCCGAGGACCGGGGAGCTGTTTTTT.

The V call is TRBV19, the J call TRBJ2-2; D unresolved. Germline CDR1 reads LNHDA; CDR2 reads SQIVND (reference sequence). The CDR3 is made up of 14 amino acids. Trimming cost V 3 bases and J 1 base, with 6 bases left between them. The DNA of the CDR3 is TGTGCCAGTAGTATCTATAGGAACACCGGGGAGCTGTTTTTT. It is translated as CASSIYRNTGELFF.

The chain is built from TRBV5-4 and TRBJ2-1, with no clear D. Trimming pared 0 bases from V and 6 bases from J, leaving 10 bases between. The CDR3 runs to 14 residues. Germline values: CDR1 SGHNT, CDR2 YYREEE (reference sequence). The chain's CDR3 is CASSLARSLNEQFF. The CDR3 DNA sequence: TGTGCCAGCAGCTTGGCTCGGAGCCTCAATGAGCAGTTCTTC.

The V and J genes are TRBV19 and TRBJ1-2; 7 positions agree with TRBD1. CDR1 LNHDA and CDR2 SQIVND come from the germline V gene (reference sequence). The ends lost 4 bases at V and 4 bases at J; junction bases unmatched: 15. The CDR3 sequence is 17 residues long. The CDR3 loop reads CASSTFLRDSETYGYTF. DNA of the CDR3: TGTGCCAGTAGTACATTCCTTCGGGACAGCGAGACCTATGGCTACACCTTC.

The sample holds one count of this clone. The chain recombines TRBV27 with TRBJ2-1; 14 bases match TRBD2. V shed 2 bases and J 4 bases; nucleotides not matched to a gene: 4. Germline V CDR1 and CDR2: MNHEY, SMNVEV (reference sequence). This CDR3 contains 17 residues. The CDR3 is CASSLRGLAGVYNEQFF. For the CDR3, the DNA is TGTGCCAGCAGTTTAAGGGGACTAGCGGGAGTGTACAATGAGCAGTTCTTC.

This clone appeared a few times. The V call is TRBV25-1, the J call TRBJ1-2; no clear D. The CDR3 extends over 14 amino acids. The V gene's germline CDR1 is MGHDK and CDR2 SYGVNS. Between the trimmed V and J ends, which lost 3 bases and 7 bases, there was a span of 15 bases. The CDR3 DNA reads as TGTGCCAGCAGTGAGCCAGGCGCAATTTTTGGCTACACCTTC. Amino acids: CASSEPGAIFGYTF.

The chain couples TRBV5-5 to TRBJ2-7; perhaps TRBD2 as D (6 bases). The CDR3 spans 14 residues. V shed 0 bases and J shed 7 bases, with 14 bases lying between them. CDR1 is SGHKS, CDR2 YYEKEE, per germline (reference sequence). The CDR3 loop reads CASSLVEGLGEQYF. CDR3 nucleotides: TGTGCCAGCAGCTTGGTGGAGGGGCTGGGGGAGCAGTACTTC.